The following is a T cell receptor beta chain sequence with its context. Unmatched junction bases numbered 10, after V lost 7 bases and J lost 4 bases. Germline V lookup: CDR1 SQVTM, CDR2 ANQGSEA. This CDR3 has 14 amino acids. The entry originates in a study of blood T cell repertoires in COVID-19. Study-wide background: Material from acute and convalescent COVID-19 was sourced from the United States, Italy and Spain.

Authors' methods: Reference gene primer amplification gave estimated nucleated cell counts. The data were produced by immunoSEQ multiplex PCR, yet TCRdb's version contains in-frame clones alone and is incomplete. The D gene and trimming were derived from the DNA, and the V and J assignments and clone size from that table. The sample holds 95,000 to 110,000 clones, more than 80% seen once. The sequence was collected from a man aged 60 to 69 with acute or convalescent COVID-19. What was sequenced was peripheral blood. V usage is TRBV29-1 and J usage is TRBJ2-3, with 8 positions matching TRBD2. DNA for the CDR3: TGCAGCGAGCGAAATAGCGGGAACGCAGATACGCAGTATTTT. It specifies CSERNSGNADTQYF.